This T cell receptor (beta chain) was obtained from a study of Graves' ophthalmopathy and Graves' hyperthyroidism. A word on this clonotype: Its antigen is as yet unknown.

TCR beta CDR3 regions were amplified from RNA transcripts. Second-round multiplex PCR followed a first-round RT-PCR using HTBI primers. TCRdb fed the multiplex PCR reads into MiXCR, producing one record per CDR3 protein. Among under 350,000 distinct CDR3 sequences listed, roughly 17% were seen once. Findings and limits, study-wide: Blood also held most thyroid clonotypes expanded above 0.001 frequency.

This CDR3 comprises 15 residues. From germline, CDR1 is MNHEY and CDR2 SVGEGT. V dropped 0 bases and J dropped 2 bases, with 11 bases sitting between them. Sequenced input: peripheral blood. The receptor was isolated from an adult man with Graves' ophthalmopathy. V gene TRBV6-2 or TRBV6-3 combines with J gene TRBJ2-7, with D unclear. The CDR3 nucleotides read TGTGCCAGCAGTTACTCACCTGGGCGAGCCTACGAGCAGTACTTC. The encoded protein is CASSYSPGRAYEQYF.